This is a list of T cell receptor beta chains from one sample in a study of T cell changes during pregnancy in multiple sclerosis. Repertoires were generated with immunoSEQ multiplex PCR, while TCRdb's copy carries only in-frame clones and drops some. The sample lists 80,000 to 95,000 clones, roughly 96% occurring once. The sample here was peripheral blood, taken in the second trimester of pregnancy. These receptors came from a female donor with multiple sclerosis, enrolled in a pregnancy study. Each CDR3 is given with its conserved first and last residue. D genes are given only for firm matches. Part of the rows lack a size; the others show once, few, many or a class for expanded clones.

J: TRBJ1-2
D: -
size: -
V: TRBV30
DNA: TGTGCCTGGAGTTCCGGGACACCGGGTTACACCTTC
CDR3: CAWSSGTPGYTF

J: TRBJ1-4
D: -
size: once
V: TRBV29-1
DNA: TGCAGCGGGACAGTCGTGGGGGAAAAGCTGTTTTTT
CDR3: CSGTVVGEKLFF

J: TRBJ2-2
D: -
size: -
V: TRBV19
DNA: TGTGCCAGTAGTATAGCTAGCACCGGGGAGCTGTTTTTT
CDR3: CASSIASTGELFF

J: TRBJ2-7
D: -
size: few
V: TRBV4-2
DNA: TGTGCCAGCAGCCAAGAGCGGGACAGCTCCTACGAGCAGTACTTC
CDR3: CASSQERDSSYEQYF

J: TRBJ1-2
D: -
size: -
V: TRBV7-8
DNA: TGTGCCAGCAGCCCCCGAGGGGGAATTAACTATGGCTACACCTTC
CDR3: CASSPRGGINYGYTF

J: TRBJ2-7
D: -
size: once
V: TRBV19
DNA: TGTGCCAGTAACCGGGGTACCATCCCCTACGAGCAGTACTTC
CDR3: CASNRGTIPYEQYF

J: TRBJ2-5
D: -
size: once
V: TRBV9
DNA: TGTGCCAGCAGCGTAGACCCACTTAGTTCCCCCGAGGGGACCCAGTACTTC
CDR3: CASSVDPLSSPEGTQYF

J: TRBJ2-7
D: TRBD2
size: -
V: TRBV4-1
DNA: TGCGCCAGCAGCCCATCGACTAGCGGGACCTACGAGCAGTACTTC
CDR3: CASSPSTSGTYEQYF

J: TRBJ2-3
D: TRBD2
size: -
V: TRBV9
DNA: TGTGCCAGCAGCGTAGAGGTAGCGGGAGCCTCAGATACGCAGTATTTT
CDR3: CASSVEVAGASDTQYF

J: TRBJ1-2
D: -
size: -
V: TRBV28
DNA: TGTGCCAGCAGTCCCCGGTTGGGGCTCTATGGCTACACCTTC
CDR3: CASSPRLGLYGYTF

J: TRBJ2-5
D: -
size: -
V: TRBV11-3
DNA: TGTGCCAGCAGCTTCGGACGGGACTTTCAAGAGACCCAGTACTTC
CDR3: CASSFGRDFQETQYF

J: TRBJ1-1
D: TRBD1
size: -
V: TRBV28
DNA: TGTGCCAGCAGTTTATTGTACAGGGGGACTGAAGCTTTCTTT
CDR3: CASSLLYRGTEAFF

J: TRBJ1-1
D: -
size: once
V: TRBV27
DNA: TGTGCCAGCAGTTTTGTCAGAGGTATGAACACTGAAGCTTTCTTT
CDR3: CASSFVRGMNTEAFF

J: TRBJ1-1
D: TRBD1
size: -
V: TRBV5-5
DNA: TGTGCCAGCAGCTTGGGGGACAGGGGGCGGGTTCTGTCTGAAGCTTTCTTT
CDR3: CASSLGDRGRVLSEAFF

J: TRBJ2-5
D: -
size: once
V: TRBV30
DNA: TGTGCCTGGAAAGTCCCGTCCCGGCGGGGAGAGACCCAGTACTTC
CDR3: CAWKVPSRRGETQYF

J: TRBJ1-1
D: TRBD1
size: -
V: TRBV7-3
DNA: TGTGCCAGCAGCTTAAACAGGGGGGCTGAAGCTTTCTTT
CDR3: CASSLNRGAEAFF

J: TRBJ2-3
D: -
size: -
V: TRBV27
DNA: TGTGCCACCTCGCGGGATAAGGGCCGCACAGATACGCAGTATTTT
CDR3: CATSRDKGRTDTQYF

J: TRBJ1-2
D: -
size: -
V: TRBV28
DNA: TGTGCCAGCGGTTTAGGGGCGCCCCTCTATGGCTACACCTTC
CDR3: CASGLGAPLYGYTF

J: TRBJ1-3
D: -
size: -
V: TRBV19
DNA: TGTGCCAGTAGGCCCACAGGCTCTGGAAACACCATATATTTT
CDR3: CASRPTGSGNTIYF

J: TRBJ2-3
D: -
size: -
V: TRBV5-4
DNA: TGTGCCAGCAGCCCTGTGGGCCGTACGCAGTATTTT
CDR3: CASSPVGRTQYF

J: TRBJ2-7
D: -
size: -
V: TRBV4-1
DNA: TGCGCCAGCAGCCAAGTATTTAGCGGCTCCTACGAGCAGTACTTC
CDR3: CASSQVFSGSYEQYF

J: TRBJ1-1
D: -
size: -
V: TRBV5-6
DNA: TGTGCCAGCAGTTTAGGGGTGGGCACTGAAGCTTTCTTT
CDR3: CASSLGVGTEAFF

J: TRBJ2-5
D: -
size: -
V: TRBV12-5
DNA: TGTGCTAGTGGTTTGGAGCAGGGTCAAGAGACCCAGTACTTC
CDR3: CASGLEQGQETQYF

J: TRBJ2-7
D: TRBD1
size: -
V: TRBV27
DNA: TGTGCCAGCAGTTTAACAGGGACAGAGTCCTACGAGCAGTACTTC
CDR3: CASSLTGTESYEQYF

J: TRBJ1-5
D: TRBD1
size: -
V: TRBV5-1
DNA: TGCGCCAGCAGCTTGGGGGGGACAGGGTTGGAGCCCCAGCATTTT
CDR3: CASSLGGTGLEPQHF

J: TRBJ2-5
D: -
size: -
V: TRBV30
DNA: TGTGCCTGGAATCTAGGCAGCGAAGAGACCCAGTACTTC
CDR3: CAWNLGSEETQYF

J: TRBJ2-2
D: -
size: -
V: TRBV5-1
DNA: TGCGCCAGCAGCTTGGACGGGGGCACCGGGGAGCTGTTTTTT
CDR3: CASSLDGGTGELFF

J: TRBJ2-3
D: -
size: -
V: TRBV19
DNA: TGTGCCAGTAGTATGGCGGCCTCCAGAGATACGCAGTATTTT
CDR3: CASSMAASRDTQYF

J: TRBJ1-1
D: -
size: -
V: TRBV4-1
DNA: TGCGCCAGCAGCCAAGTCGACGGGGGAGAAGCTTTCTTT
CDR3: CASSQVDGGEAFF

J: TRBJ2-7
D: TRBD1
size: -
V: TRBV28
DNA: TGTGCCAGCAGTTCGACCCAGGGGGCGCTGGGCGAGCAGTACTTC
CDR3: CASSSTQGALGEQYF

J: TRBJ2-1
D: TRBD2
size: -
V: TRBV5-4
DNA: TGTGCCAGCAGCCGTGGACTAGCGGGAGGGCGAGAGCAGTTCTTC
CDR3: CASSRGLAGGREQFF

J: TRBJ2-4
D: TRBD1
size: -
V: TRBV7-9
DNA: TGTGCCAGCAGCTCCGTAGGGACAGGGGTGGCGGACATTCAGTACTTC
CDR3: CASSSVGTGVADIQYF

J: TRBJ2-7
D: -
size: -
V: TRBV13
DNA: TGTGCCAGCAGCTGGGGAGCGGGCCCTCTCCTACGAGAGCAGTACTTC
CDR3: CASSWGAGPLLREQYF

J: TRBJ2-3
D: TRBD2
size: -
V: TRBV12-5
DNA: TGTGCTAGTGGTGCTAGCGGGGGGATCACAGATACGCAGTATTTT
CDR3: CASGASGGITDTQYF

J: TRBJ2-7
D: -
size: -
V: TRBV7-2
DNA: TGTGCCAGCAGCCCCACCGGGATCACCACCTACGAGCAGTACTTC
CDR3: CASSPTGITTYEQYF

J: TRBJ2-7
D: TRBD2
size: -
V: TRBV7-9
DNA: TGTGCCAGCAGCTTAGGGGCTGGACTAGCCTACGAGCAGTACTTC
CDR3: CASSLGAGLAYEQYF

J: TRBJ2-1
D: TRBD2
size: -
V: TRBV7-7
DNA: TGTGCCAGCAGCGCCGGGACTAGCGGACTCAATGAGCAGTTCTTC
CDR3: CASSAGTSGLNEQFF

J: TRBJ2-1
D: TRBD2
size: -
V: TRBV11-3
DNA: TGTGCCAGCAGCTCTAGCGGGAGGGCCTACAATGAGCAGTTCTTC
CDR3: CASSSSGRAYNEQFF

J: TRBJ2-5
D: -
size: -
V: TRBV23-1
DNA: TGCGCCAGCAGTCAGCACAGGGAAGAGACCCAGTACTTC
CDR3: CASSQHREETQYF

J: TRBJ2-5
D: TRBD1
size: -
V: TRBV9
DNA: TGTGCCAGCAGCGTAGAGACAGGGAGACTTCTGGGGACCCAGTACTTC
CDR3: CASSVETGRLLGTQYF

J: TRBJ2-2
D: -
size: -
V: TRBV10-2
DNA: TGCGCCAGCACTATCCGGTCCGGGGAGCTGTTTTTT
CDR3: CASTIRSGELFF

J: TRBJ2-1
D: -
size: -
V: TRBV5-5
DNA: TGTGCCAGCAGCCCCCCGGGACAGCGGGCTCCCAATGAGCAGTTCTTC
CDR3: CASSPPGQRAPNEQFF

J: TRBJ1-2
D: -
size: -
V: TRBV30
DNA: TGTGCCTGGAGTAGCCGGGGGGGTTTCTATGGCTACACCTTC
CDR3: CAWSSRGGFYGYTF

J: TRBJ1-1
D: TRBD1
size: -
V: TRBV11-2
DNA: TGTGCCAGCAGCTTATTGACAGGGAGCACTGAAGCTTTCTTT
CDR3: CASSLLTGSTEAFF

J: TRBJ2-2
D: TRBD1
size: -
V: TRBV5-8
DNA: TGTGCCAGCAGCTTGGTGGACAGGGGCGCCACCGGGGAGCTGTTTTTT
CDR3: CASSLVDRGATGELFF

J: TRBJ2-1
D: TRBD2
size: -
V: TRBV6-5
DNA: TGTGCCAGCAGTAGCGGGAGTGGGTACAATGAGCAGTTCTTC
CDR3: CASSSGSGYNEQFF

J: TRBJ2-7
D: -
size: -
V: TRBV4-1
DNA: TGCGCCAGCAGCCAAGGGGAGGCTAGCAGTTACGAGCAGTACTTC
CDR3: CASSQGEASSYEQYF

J: TRBJ1-2
D: TRBD1
size: -
V: TRBV5-1
DNA: TGCGCCAGCAGCCCGGGACAGGGCATGAGCTACACCTTC
CDR3: CASSPGQGMSYTF

J: TRBJ2-3
D: -
size: -
V: TRBV2
DNA: TGTGCCAGCAGTGTAGGGACAAGCACAGATACGCAGTATTTT
CDR3: CASSVGTSTDTQYF

J: TRBJ2-7
D: TRBD2
size: -
V: TRBV30
DNA: TGTGCCTGGAGTGCCAGCGGGGGGGGCCACGAGCAGTACTTC
CDR3: CAWSASGGGHEQYF

J: TRBJ2-1
D: TRBD2
size: -
V: TRBV29-1
DNA: TGCAGCGCCGGACGAGCGGGATCCTACAATGAGCAGTTCTTC
CDR3: CSAGRAGSYNEQFF